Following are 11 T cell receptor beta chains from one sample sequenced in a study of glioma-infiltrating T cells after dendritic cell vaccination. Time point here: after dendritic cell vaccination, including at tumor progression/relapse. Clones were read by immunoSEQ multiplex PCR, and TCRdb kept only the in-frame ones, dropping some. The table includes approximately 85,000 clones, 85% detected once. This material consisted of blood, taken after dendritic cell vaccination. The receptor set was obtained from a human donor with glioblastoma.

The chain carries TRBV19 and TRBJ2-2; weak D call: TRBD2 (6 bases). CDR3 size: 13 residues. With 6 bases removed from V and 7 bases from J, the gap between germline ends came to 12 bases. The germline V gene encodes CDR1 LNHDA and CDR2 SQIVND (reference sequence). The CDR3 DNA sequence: TGTGCCAGTAGCGGGGGTTTGATCGGGGAGCTGTTTTTT. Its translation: CASSGGLIGELFF.

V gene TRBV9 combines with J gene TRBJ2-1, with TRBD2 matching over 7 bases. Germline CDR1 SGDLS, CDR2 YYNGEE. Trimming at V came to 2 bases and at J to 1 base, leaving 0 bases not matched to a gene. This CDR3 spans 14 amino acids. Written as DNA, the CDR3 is TGTGCCAGCAGCGTGGGAGGGTCCTACAATGAGCAGTTCTTC. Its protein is CASSVGGSYNEQFF.

For the CDR3, the DNA is TGCGCCAGCAGGAATATTCAGGGCCCGAACTATGGCTACACCTTC. It codes for CASRNIQGPNYGYTF. V and J are TRBV5-1 and TRBJ1-2, with D possibly matching TRBD1 (5 bases). This CDR3 comprises 15 residues. Germline loops: CDR1 SGHRS, CDR2 YFSETQ. V was shortened by 5 bases and J by 2 bases, with 16 bases between the two germline ends.

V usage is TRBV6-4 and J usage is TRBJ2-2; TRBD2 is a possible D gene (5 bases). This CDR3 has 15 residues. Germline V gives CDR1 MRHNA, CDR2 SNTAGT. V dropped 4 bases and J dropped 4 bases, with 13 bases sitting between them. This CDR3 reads CASSGQGEGTGELFF. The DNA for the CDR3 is TGTGCCAGCAGTGGCCAAGGAGAGGGCACCGGGGAGCTGTTTTTT.

CDR3 sequence: CASTRADEQYF. The CDR3 DNA is TGTGCCAGCACCAGGGCTGACGAGCAGTACTTC. The genes are TRBV6-5 and TRBJ2-7, with a possible D match to TRBD1 (5 bases). The CDR3 contains 11 residues. Germline CDR1 and CDR2: MNHEY and SVGAGI. V lost 7 bases and J 5 bases, leaving 9 bases between the germline ends.

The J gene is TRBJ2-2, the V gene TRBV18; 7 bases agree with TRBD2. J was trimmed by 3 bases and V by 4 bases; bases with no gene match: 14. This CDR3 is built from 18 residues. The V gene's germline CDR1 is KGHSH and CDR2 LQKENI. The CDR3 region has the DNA TGTGCCAGCTCACAGCGAGGGACGGGAGGTACGGACACCGGGGAGCTGTTTTTT. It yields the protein CASSQRGTGGTDTGELFF.

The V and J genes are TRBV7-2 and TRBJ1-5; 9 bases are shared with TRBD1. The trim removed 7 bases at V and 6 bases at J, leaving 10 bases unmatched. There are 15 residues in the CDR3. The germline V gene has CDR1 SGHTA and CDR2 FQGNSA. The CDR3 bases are TGTGCCAGCACCCAGTGGGGACAGGGAGGTCAGCCCCAGCATTTT. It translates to CASTQWGQGGQPQHF.

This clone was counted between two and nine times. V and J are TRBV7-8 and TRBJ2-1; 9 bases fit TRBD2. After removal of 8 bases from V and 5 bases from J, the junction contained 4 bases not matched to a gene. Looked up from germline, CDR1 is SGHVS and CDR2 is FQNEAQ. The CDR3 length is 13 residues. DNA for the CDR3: TGTGCCAGCGGCGGGAGGGGGGACAATGAGCAGTTCTTC. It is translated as CASGGRGDNEQFF.

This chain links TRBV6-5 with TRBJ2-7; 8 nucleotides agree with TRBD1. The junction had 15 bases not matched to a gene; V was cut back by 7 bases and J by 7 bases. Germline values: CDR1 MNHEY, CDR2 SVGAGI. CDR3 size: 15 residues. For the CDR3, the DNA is TGTGCCAGCAAAGCCCCCGGGCAGGGGGCGCGGGAGCAGTACTTC. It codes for CASKAPGQGAREQYF.

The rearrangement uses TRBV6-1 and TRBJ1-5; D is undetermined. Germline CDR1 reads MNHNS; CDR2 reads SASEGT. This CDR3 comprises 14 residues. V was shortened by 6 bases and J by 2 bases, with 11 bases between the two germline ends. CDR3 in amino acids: CASRLEGGNQPQHF. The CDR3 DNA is TGTGCCAGCAGGTTAGAGGGAGGCAATCAGCCCCAGCATTTT.

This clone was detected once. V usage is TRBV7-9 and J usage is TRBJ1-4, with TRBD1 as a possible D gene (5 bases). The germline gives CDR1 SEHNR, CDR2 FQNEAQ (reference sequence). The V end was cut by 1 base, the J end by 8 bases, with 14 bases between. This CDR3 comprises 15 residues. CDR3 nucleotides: TGTGCCAGCAGCTTAGACCTCGGGGGGAGAGAAAAACTGTTTTTT. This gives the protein CASSLDLGGREKLFF.